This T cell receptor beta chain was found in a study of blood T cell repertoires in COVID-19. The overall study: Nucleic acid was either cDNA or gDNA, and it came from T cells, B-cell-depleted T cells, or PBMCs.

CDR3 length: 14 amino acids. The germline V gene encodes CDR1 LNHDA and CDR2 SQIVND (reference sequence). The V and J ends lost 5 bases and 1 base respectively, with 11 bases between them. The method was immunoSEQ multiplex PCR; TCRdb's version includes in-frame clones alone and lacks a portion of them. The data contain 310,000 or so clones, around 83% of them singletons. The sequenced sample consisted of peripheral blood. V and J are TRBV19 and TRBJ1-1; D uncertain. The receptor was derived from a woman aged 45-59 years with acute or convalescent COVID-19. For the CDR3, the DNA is TGTGCCAGTAGTCGCTCCTTACAGAACACTGAAGCTTTCTTT. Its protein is CASSRSLQNTEAFF.